The entry below describes one T cell receptor beta chain. This sample was taken from a study of blood T cell repertoires in COVID-19. For the study at large: PBMCs, B-cell-depleted T cells, or T cells were the source of the cDNA or gDNA that made up the material.

Methods used by the authors: Amplification of reference gene primers provided the estimated nucleated cell counts. Method: immunoSEQ multiplex PCR; TCRdb's copy keeps in-frame clones and lacks some. That table furnishes V, J and clone size, whereas the DNA furnished D and trimming. The sample holds about 94,000 clones, around 87% seen once. Germline CDR1 MNHNY, CDR2 SVGAGI (reference sequence). CDR3 length: 13 amino acids. Trimming removed 6 bases from V and 3 bases from J; junction bases left unmatched: 3. Material: peripheral blood. The sequence was obtained from a human donor with acute or convalescent COVID-19. The donor label of this sample is uncertain. This chain links TRBV6-6 with TRBJ1-2; 8 nucleotides agree with TRBD1. The CDR3 spells CASRDRDHYGYTF. In nucleotides, the CDR3 is TGTGCCAGCAGGGACAGGGATCACTATGGCTACACCTTC.